This TCR beta chain was sequenced in a study of radiotherapy plus CTLA-4 blockade in lung cancer. Study-wide results and caveats: Clones derived from tumor TCRs expanded in blood after radiotherapy plus ipilimumab. Interferon-beta, together with early blood T cell clone dynamics, reportedly best predicted response.

This clone was seen just once. Its specificity is not known. The V segment lost 6 bases and the J segment 4 bases; nucleotides outside the gene matches: 9. The germline gives CDR1 SQVTM, CDR2 ANQGSEA. This CDR3 spans 14 amino acids. Sequenced by immunoSEQ multiplex PCR; TCRdb stores in-frame clones only, minus some. The sample lists some 90,000 clones, 75% to 90% occurring once. The specimen was peripheral blood, collected from a patient treated with radiotherapy plus ipilimumab. The TCR comes from a human donor with non-small cell lung cancer who had a partial response to radiotherapy plus ipilimumab. The rearrangement joins TRBV29-1 to TRBJ1-1, with TRBD1 matching over 9 bases. CDR3 in amino acids: CSVELTTGGTEAFF. The DNA of the CDR3 is TGCAGCGTAGAGTTAACGACAGGGGGCACTGAAGCTTTCTTT. Full variable domain (rest looked up from reference TRBV29-1 and TRBJ1-1): SAVISQKPSRDICQRGTSLTIQCQVDSQVTMMFWYRQQPGQSLTLIATANQGSEATYESGFVIDKFPISRPNLTFSTLTVSNMSPEDSSIYLCSVELTTGGTEAFFGQGTRLTVV.